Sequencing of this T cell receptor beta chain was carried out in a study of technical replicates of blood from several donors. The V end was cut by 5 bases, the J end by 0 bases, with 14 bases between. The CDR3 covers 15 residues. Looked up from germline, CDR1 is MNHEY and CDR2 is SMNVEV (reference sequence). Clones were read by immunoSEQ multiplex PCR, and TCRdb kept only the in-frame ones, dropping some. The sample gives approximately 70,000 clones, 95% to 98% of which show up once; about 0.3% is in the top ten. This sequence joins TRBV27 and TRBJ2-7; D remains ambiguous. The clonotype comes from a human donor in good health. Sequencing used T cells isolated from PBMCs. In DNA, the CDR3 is TGTGCCAGCAGTCTTTTTGCCGGTTCCTCCTACGAGCAGTACTTC. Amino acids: CASSLFAGSSYEQYF.